This TCR beta chain appears in the sequencing data of a study of blood T cells in healthy people across ages (dated by TCRdb to about 2015). About the investigation overall: Template switching captured roughly one uniquely barcoded TCR beta cDNA molecule per two T cells in model experiments. The donors were divided into four age groups: young (average around 15 years), middle-aged (almost 40), aged (approximately 62) and long-lived (nearly 85). For two donors (one aged 18 to 30 and one aged 80 or older), the study analyzed two additional independent replicas of 1 million unique cDNA reads from the same blood draw. Age-related changes in TCR beta repertoire diversity were measured in the study by deep sequencing normalized with unique cDNA molecular identifiers. What the study reported, not specific to this receptor: A strong correlation was found between observed TCR beta diversity and the percentage of naive T cells measured by flow cytometry. As age increased, observed TCR beta diversity per million T cells dropped in a roughly linear way, and a significant reduction was already evident by age about 40. Total diversity estimates from one million sequenced T cells were considered lower bounds and underestimates. Since profiling was done on bulk unsorted PBMCs, naive and antigen-experienced compartments could not be conclusively compared. Because donor CMV infection status was unknown, age-related changes in expanded clonotypes were potentially confounded. Compared with the aged group, the long-lived group had more naive CD4+ T cells, fewer expanded clones and increased TCR diversity, suggesting age selection.

Libraries were made using 5' RACE. Sequencing was performed on an Illumina HiSeq 2500. A second PCR of about 6 to 12 cycles was run with a J-beta primer mix and a sample-barcoded 5' primer. A unique molecular identifier was introduced onto each TCR beta cDNA molecule by a template-switch 5' adaptor carrying 12 random nucleotides. Each sample yielded at least 3 million CDR3-containing paired-end reads. All of the RNA was converted into first-strand cDNA using the Mint cDNA synthesis kit, with a TRBC-specific oligonucleotide serving as the primer. All cDNA was treated with uracil-DNA glycosylase and then went through a first 18-cycle PCR with the universal primers M1SS and BC2_uni_R. The paper's data handling went like this. For normalization, 1 million high-quality reads, each with a distinct molecular identifier, were randomly selected from each sample. Instead of being binned into consensus sequences, reads with shared molecular identifiers were discarded. MiTCR, with a Q25 quality threshold and the strictest error-elimination algorithm, was used for CDR3 identification, clonotype clustering and error correction. A nonparametric unseen species model with Euler transformation was used to estimate a lower bound on total TCR beta diversity. The raw public data were reprocessed by TCRdb itself: fastp quality trimming at Q25, MiXCR clonotype calling, in-frame beta chains only. Under each unique CDR3 protein, matching rows form one entry showing the most common genes and DNA. The V and J calls shown here were made by TCRdb, not taken from the authors' results. For this sample there are over 500,000 distinct CDR3 sequences; 25% to 35% appear just once. Over 3.5% of the sample goes to the ten largest clones.

The roughly 42 donors, aged 6 to 90 years, were systemically healthy Caucasian individuals from Russia. Approximately 9.7 milliliters of peripheral blood were drawn from each donor into EDTA-treated Vacutainer tubes. Ficoll-Paque density-gradient centrifugation was used to isolate PBMCs, with at least 6.5 million per sample. Trizol reagent was used to extract total RNA from PBMCs, with at least 5 micrograms per sample. The percentages of naive CD45RAhigh/CD27high T cells were determined by flow cytometry on a PBMC aliquot from every donor. This clonotype was counted between two and nine times. Its antigen remains undetermined. No base qualities exist here, and no much larger clone lies one base off it. Trimming accounts for 3 bases at V and 4 bases at J, while the number of junction bases matched to no gene is 4. The CDR1 and CDR2 encoded by the germline V gene are WSHSY and SAAADI. Including the terminal cysteine and phenylalanine, the CDR3 comprises 15 residues. Only the CDR3 portion is preserved as DNA: 45 bases, with reading frame beginning at the first base.

Another study also made use of these data, one on T cells of mothers and their children. According to the second study: Nine systemically healthy Caucasian individuals, comprising three mothers and their six children, were included as donors. cDNA synthesis consumed the entire amount of extracted RNA, loaded at approximately 1.6 ug RNA in each 15 ul reaction. Sample barcodes and 2-4 random nucleotides were added via the M1S primer in the second PCR. More than 9 million TCR beta CDR3 reads were obtained from each mother, and millions of reads were obtained from each child. Thymic selection shapes the output of TCR recombination in a similar way in related and unrelated pairs, and inherited differences have a minor effect. Related mother-child pairs always showed normalized repertoire overlap that was slightly higher than in unrelated mother-child pairs, though the difference was never significant. No persistent microchimeric T cell clones were detected, at a sensitivity of about 100 clones per million clonotypes. Deep NGS was used in the study to compare the TCR beta repertoires of mothers and children and to look for features that separate related mother-child pairs from unrelated individuals. On average, the children were about 10 +/- 4 years old, while the mothers were about 38 +/- 4 years old. After adapters were ligated using NEBNext reagents, the libraries underwent 100+100 nt paired-end sequencing on an Illumina HiSeq 2000. To prevent cross-contamination, the mother and child libraries were prepared a month apart and were sequenced in separate runs. Each donor had between about 450,000 and 2,100,000 distinct TCR beta clonotypes identified. Naive TCR beta clonotypes were estimated from low-frequency clonotypes matched to each donor's FACS-determined naive share, without sorting.

Sequences were obtained from blood. Here the chain combines TRBV10-2 and TRBJ2-5, and 11 junctional nucleotides match TRBD1. The receptor comes from a boy younger than 10 in good health. The CDR3 is CASSDGQGAGETQYF. The sequenced DNA is TGCGCCAGCAGTGATGGACAGGGGGCCGGAGAGACCCAGTACTTC.